Shown below are 21 T cell receptor beta chains from a single sample sequenced in a study of post-analysis software for immune sequencing data. Whole-study results and caveats: Patients used about five TRBV segments, including TRBV5-6, TRBV5-1 and TRBV20-1, more often than controls.

TCR beta cDNA libraries included unique molecular identifiers. TCRdb reanalysed the PCR reads using MiXCR and keeps one entry per CDR3 protein. The table includes 800,000 to 950,000 distinct CDR3 sequences, around 53% detected once. These TCRs' antigens remain unknown. Sequencing was performed on blood. These receptors all stem from a girl between 10 and 17 years old with multiple sclerosis.

V gene TRBV20-1 combines with J gene TRBJ1-1, with a weak D call TRBD1 (5 bases). Germline CDR1 reads DFQATT; CDR2 reads SNEGSKA (reference sequence). V was clipped by 0 bases and J by 5 bases, with 13 bases between them. The CDR3 is 14 residues long. The CDR3 sequence is CSARDIRWGTEAFF. The CDR3 nucleotides read TGCAGTGCTAGAGATATTAGGTGGGGGACTGAAGCTTTCTTT.

This clonotype was detected only a few times. The rearrangement joins TRBV29-1 to TRBJ2-4; 9 bases are shared with TRBD1. Looked up from germline, CDR1 is SQVTM and CDR2 is ANQGSEA. The V segment lost 7 bases and the J segment 4 bases; nucleotides outside the gene matches: 5. The CDR3 is made up of 13 amino acids. The CDR3 coding sequence is TGCAGCGCCGCCGGACAGGGGAAAAACATTCAGTACTTC. As protein: CSAAGQGKNIQYF.

As concerns this clonotype: A read error may produce the germline difference seen at one junction end. The rearrangement links TRBV20-1 to TRBJ1-2; 8 bases are a match to TRBD1. CDR3 length: 13 residues. Looked up from germline, CDR1 is DFQATT and CDR2 is SNEGSKA (reference sequence). CDR3: CSTRNRGNYGYTF. The CDR3 DNA follows: TGCAGTACTAGAAACAGGGGGAACTATGGCTACACCTTC.

This chain joins TRBV29-1 and TRBJ2-1; unclear D gene. The J call is in doubt because the DNA end fits TRBJ2-7 better. CDR1 is SQVTM, CDR2 ANQGSEA, per germline. The CDR3 runs 14 residues. CDR3 amino acids: CSVETVSSYNEQYF. Here the CDR3 DNA reads TGCAGCGTTGAGACCGTGAGCTCCTACAATGAGCAGTACTTC.

This clonotype was counted once. A much larger clone sits a single nucleotide away, making a read error possible. This chain joins TRBV6-2 or TRBV6-3 and TRBJ2-6; 10 positions agree with TRBD1. Germline-derived CDR1 and CDR2 are MNHEY and SVGEGT. This CDR3 has 16 amino acids. CDR3 protein: CASSAGTGDGANALTF. The CDR3 DNA reads as TGTGCCAGCAGCGCCGGGACAGGGGATGGGGCCAACGCCCTGACTTTC.

The rearrangement joins TRBV3-1 to TRBJ1-2, with 7 bases aligning to TRBD1. The J segment lost 13 bases and the V segment lost 4 bases, leaving 9 bases of the junction unmatched. The germline V gene encodes CDR1 LGHDT and CDR2 YNNKEL (reference sequence). The CDR3 is 12 amino acids. This CDR3 is CASSPRTGVGTF. As DNA, the CDR3 is TGTGCCAGCAGCCCCCGAACAGGGGTAGGCACCTTC.

Worth noting for this clonotype: Germline and junction disagree at one end, which may indicate a read error. V is TRBV18 and J is TRBJ2-4, with 8 bases matching TRBD2. The J call is doubtful: the DNA matches TRBJ2-7 better. Germline CDR1 KGHSH, CDR2 LQKENI. The CDR3 totals 14 residues. The DNA for the CDR3 is TGTGCCTGCTCACCTCAGCGGGAGAGCTACGAGCAGTACTTC. Its translation: CACSPQRESYEQYF.

The genes are TRBV20-1 and TRBJ2-5; 12 positions agree with TRBD2. Germline CDR1 is DFQATT and CDR2 is SNEGSKA (reference sequence). V lost 2 bases and J lost 4; bases outside the gene matches: 8. The CDR3 totals 16 residues. The CDR3 reads CSARSKTSGRGETQYF. CDR3 sequence (DNA): TGCAGTGCTAGATCGAAGACTAGCGGGAGAGGAGAGACCCAGTACTTC.

The rearrangement joins TRBV29-1 to TRBJ2-7; D is perhaps TRBD2 (7 bases). The J call may be in error: the DNA end matches TRBJ2-5 better. Germline V gene sequence: CDR1 SQVTM, CDR2 ANQGSEA. The CDR3 is 12 residues long. The CDR3: CGLGQTEETQYF. The CDR3 DNA reads TGCGGACTAGGACAGACAGAAGAGACCCAGTACTTC.

This clonotype was recorded a few times. The rearrangement joins TRBV29-1 to TRBJ2-3, with 11 bases fitting TRBD2. After removal of 6 bases from V and 2 bases from J, the junction contained 7 bases not matched to a gene. Germline values: CDR1 SQVTM, CDR2 ANQGSEA. The length of the CDR3 is 15 residues. The CDR3 region has the DNA TGCAGCGTCCAGACTAGCGGGATCCCCACAGATACGCAGTATTTT. Amino acids: CSVQTSGIPTDTQYF.

The chain carries TRBV5-1 and TRBJ2-7; 7 bases agree with TRBD1. This CDR3 region has 16 residues. Germline trimming cut 3 bases from V and 9 bases from J; bases unmatched to any gene: 18. Germline CDR1 reads SGHRS; CDR2 reads YFSETQ. Here the CDR3 reads CASSYDREPTIAMQYF. The DNA for the CDR3 is TGCGCCAGCAGCTACGACAGGGAGCCAACGATCGCGATGCAGTACTTC.

V gene TRBV7-3 combines with J gene TRBJ2-6; D is undetermined. Germline CDR1 reads SGHTA; CDR2 reads FQGTGA. This CDR3 contains 18 residues. Trimming shortened V by 2 bases and J by 0 bases, and 14 bases separated the two germline ends. This chain's CDR3 is CASSLVKPESSGANVLTF. CDR3 in DNA: TGTGCCAGCAGCTTAGTAAAACCTGAGAGCTCTGGGGCCAACGTCCTGACTTTC.

This chain joins TRBV7-2 and TRBJ1-2; D unresolved. Trimming stripped 3 bases from V and 7 bases from J, with 15 bases between. CDR1 is SGHTA, CDR2 FQGNSA, per germline. This CDR3 has 14 amino acids. CDR3: CASSFLGGRGGYTF. CDR3 bases: TGTGCCAGCAGCTTTCTTGGTGGGCGCGGTGGCTACACCTTC.

The chain recombines TRBV4-1 with TRBJ2-7; 9 positions match TRBD2. The germline V gene has CDR1 MGHRA and CDR2 YSYEKL. The CDR3 sequence is 15 residues long. With V trimmed by 3 bases and J by 3 bases, 6 bases remained unmatched. The CDR3 spells CASSQTGTSFYEQYF. CDR3 sequence (DNA): TGCGCCAGCAGCCAGACCGGGACTAGCTTCTACGAGCAGTACTTC.

The rearrangement uses TRBV29-1 and TRBJ2-7; a weak D match, TRBD2 (6 bases). Germline V lookup: CDR1 SQVTM, CDR2 ANQGSEA. V was trimmed by 1 base and J by 2 bases, leaving 12 bases between them. This CDR3 is built from 14 residues. DNA of the CDR3: TGCAGCGTTGAAGGGGGAGGAAATCCCTACGAGCAGTACTTC. Encoded protein: CSVEGGGNPYEQYF.

The rearrangement links TRBV20-1 to TRBJ2-4; D possibly corresponds to TRBD1 (5 bases). CDR1 and CDR2 (germline): DFQATT, SNEGSKA (reference sequence). V was clipped by 0 bases and J by 8 bases, with 20 bases between them. The length of the CDR3 is 16 residues. CDR3 sequence: CSARDMVGREVDIQYF. The CDR3 DNA follows: TGCAGTGCTAGAGATATGGTAGGCAGGGAAGTAGACATTCAGTACTTC.

This clonotype was seen a single time. The genes are TRBV20-1 and TRBJ2-3; 12 bases fit TRBD2. The V and J ends lost 5 bases and 3 bases, in that order; junction bases with no gene match: 9. Per germline, CDR1 DFQATT and CDR2 SNEGSKA (reference sequence). The CDR3 loop spans 16 amino acids. CDR3 in DNA: TGCAGTGCTCAGACCCTAGCGGGAGGGTCGACAGATACGCAGTATTTT. Protein: CSAQTLAGGSTDTQYF.

J is TRBJ2-3 and V is TRBV20-1; D is undetermined. This CDR3 region has 10 residues. Germline V gene data show CDR1 as DFQATT and CDR2 as SNEGSKA (reference sequence). The CDR3 DNA follows: TGCAGCCCCTCGGCAGATACGCAGTATTTT. This gives the protein CSPSADTQYF.

In this sample, this clonotype turned up a few times. The junction departs from the called germline gene at one end, perhaps through a read error. The chain recombines TRBV2 with TRBJ2-7; perhaps TRBD2 as D (6 bases). The CDR3 totals 14 residues. The germline V gene encodes CDR1 SNHLY and CDR2 FYNNEI. The DNA for the CDR3 is TGTGCCAGCAGGGACACGGGAGCTGACTACGAGCAGTACTTT. Its protein is CASRDTGADYEQYF. Full variable domain (remainder filled in from reference TRBV2 and TRBJ2-7): EPEVTQTPSHQVTQMGQEVILRCVPISNHLYFYWYRQILGQKVEFLVSFYNNEISEKSEIFDDQFSVERPDGSNFTLKIRSTKLEDSAMYFCASRDTGADYEQYFGPGTRLTVT.

The rearrangement links TRBV2 to TRBJ2-1; TRBD2 aligns across 8 bases. There are 14 residues in the CDR3. Germline lookup yields CDR1 SNHLY and CDR2 FYNNEI. Losses at the gene ends were 6 bases for V and 4 bases for J; bases not matched to a gene: 5. The CDR3 nucleotides are TGTGCCAGCAGGAGCGGGAGAGCTTACAATGAGCAGTTCTTC. This encodes CASRSGRAYNEQFF. Drawing the rest from reference TRBV2 and TRBJ2-1, the complete variable domain is EPEVTQTPSHQVTQMGQEVILRCVPISNHLYFYWYRQILGQKVEFLVSFYNNEISEKSEIFDDQFSVERPDGSNFTLKIRSTKLEDSAMYFCASRSGRAYNEQFFGPGTRLTVL.

This clonotype was observed a handful of times. The chain recombines TRBV29-1 with TRBJ2-7; 10 bases align to TRBD1. Germline CDR1 and CDR2: SQVTM and ANQGSEA. Trimming cost V 5 bases and J 3 bases; bases outside gene matches: 13. The CDR3 runs to 16 residues. The CDR3 loop reads CSVLTGGKPYFYEQYF. CDR3 DNA: TGCAGCGTTTTGACAGGGGGCAAACCTTACTTCTACGAGCAGTACTTC.